Here is one T cell receptor beta chain with its context. Antigen specificity is unknown. This entry belongs to a study of cytomegalovirus exposure and HLA in healthy donors. About the study: In an earlier analysis, around 120 million unique TCR beta sequences were found from approximately 170 million T cells. Overall study findings and caveats: In a later analysis, HLA-associated beta chains showed higher expansion and lower generation probabilities than comparable chains. Among donors in an Asian-associated ancestry cluster, a later analysis reportedly found fewer N-insertions than the roughly 680-donor mean.

Both 60 Vbeta primers and 13 Jbeta primers went into the PCR. Original analysis: Among the unique TCR beta chains that a later analysis counted, 75 million to 85 million in all, some 10 million were shared. Sequencing used immunoSEQ multiplex PCR; TCRdb keeps in-frame clones, though not all of them. For V, J and clone size, that table is used; D and trimming come from the DNA. The repertoire holds approximately 120,000 clones, with roughly 69% as singletons. The sample taken for sequencing was PBMCs. This sequence was found in a woman between 65 and 79 years old in good health and CMV-seropositive.

The CDR3 sequence: CASSSQGGSEAFF. The CDR3 DNA reads TGTGCCAGCAGCTCTCAAGGGGGTTCTGAAGCTTTCTTT. This chain uses TRBV7-2 with TRBJ1-1, with D possibly matching TRBD1 (6 bases). V dropped 4 bases and J dropped 6 bases, with 12 bases sitting between them. The CDR3 extends over 13 amino acids. Germline CDR1 and CDR2: SGHTA and FQGNSA. Looking up the rest from reference TRBV7-2 and TRBJ1-1 gives the full variable domain: GAGVSQSPSNKVTEKGKDVELRCDPISGHTALYWYRQSLGQGLEFLIYFQGNSAPDKSGLPSDRFSAERTGGSVSTLTIQRTQQEDSAVYLCASSSQGGSEAFFGQGTRLTVV.